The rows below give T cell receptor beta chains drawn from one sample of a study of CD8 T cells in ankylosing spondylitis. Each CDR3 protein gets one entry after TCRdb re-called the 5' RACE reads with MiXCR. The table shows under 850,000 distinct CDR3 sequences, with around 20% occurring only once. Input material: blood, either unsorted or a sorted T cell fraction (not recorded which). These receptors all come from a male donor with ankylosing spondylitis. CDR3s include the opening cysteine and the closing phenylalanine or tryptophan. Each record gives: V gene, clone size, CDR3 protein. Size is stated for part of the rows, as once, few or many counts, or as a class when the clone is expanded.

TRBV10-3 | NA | CAISDDGSYEQYF
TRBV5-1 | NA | CASSPSGVGAYEQYF
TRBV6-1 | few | CASSEARDRSYGYTF
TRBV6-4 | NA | CASSSNMGSYNEQFF
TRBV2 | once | CASSEGQGGRNEQYF
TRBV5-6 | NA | CASSPLREGRYNEQYF
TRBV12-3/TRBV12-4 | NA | CASSPRGEPNYGYTF
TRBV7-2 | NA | CASSLVKVNTGELFF
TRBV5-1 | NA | CASSSRPGQILTDTQYF
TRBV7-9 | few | CASGRDSYEQYF
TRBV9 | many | CASSVRTVGQAFF
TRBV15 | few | CATSNEQGARDTQYF
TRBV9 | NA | CASSVGAGAYTGELFF
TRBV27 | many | CASSPTYYGTSRPETQYF
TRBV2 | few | CASSQSGRRTEAFF
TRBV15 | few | CATSRKQGPNTEAFF
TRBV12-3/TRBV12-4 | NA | CASTLRQGGTEAFF
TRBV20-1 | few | CSAHGDTLVYGYTF
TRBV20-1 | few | CSASVAGRRNTEAFF
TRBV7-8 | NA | CASSPYRGLPKAYNSPLHF
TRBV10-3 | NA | CAISKSEGVFYNEQFF
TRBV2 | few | CASSPLSVYNEQFF
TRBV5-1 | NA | CASSLSMFGSTDTQYF
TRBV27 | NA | CASKGQGLSNEQFF
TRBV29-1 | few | CSVADRRHSSYEQYF
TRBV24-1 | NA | CATSRGRRGYEQYF
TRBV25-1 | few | CASRALGQGYGYTF
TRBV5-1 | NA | CASSLADRYSYEQYF
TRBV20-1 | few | CSARDLEVGDNEQFF
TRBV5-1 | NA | CASSFSQGVYEQYF
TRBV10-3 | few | CAIRPGLAVEETQYF
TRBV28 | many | CASSGTSGAYNEQFF
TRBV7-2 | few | CASSPPGAVADTQYF
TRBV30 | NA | CACRDRSTDTQYF
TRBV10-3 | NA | CATSRDTGLNTEAFF
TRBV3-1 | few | CAVGRDDEKLFF
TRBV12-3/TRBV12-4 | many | CASSLTASGNEQFF
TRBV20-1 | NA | CSAFLDRGLNTEAFF
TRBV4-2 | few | CASSQDLLAGSSEQYF
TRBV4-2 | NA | CASSRPEAVGELFF
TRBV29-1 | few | CSVEDWDRGLNEQFF
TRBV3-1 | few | CASSQVEGRTEAFF
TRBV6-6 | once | CASTARGGTEAFF
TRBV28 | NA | CASSSILSGRGGNEQFF
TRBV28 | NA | CASSPAGTRNSPLHF
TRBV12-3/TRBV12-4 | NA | CASSFEGVGQETQYF
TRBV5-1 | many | CASSSGLSGGQNTQYF
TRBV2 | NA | CASSELQGARTEAFF
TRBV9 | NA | CASRLMLADYNEQFF
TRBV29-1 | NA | CSVEQGAEAFF
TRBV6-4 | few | CASSTDRATDTQYF
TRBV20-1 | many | CSASGVTGELFF
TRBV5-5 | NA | CASSMAPGHLSYEQYF
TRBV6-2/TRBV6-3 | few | CATLPGGRVYFNEQFF
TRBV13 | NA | CASSLGQGPFYGYTF
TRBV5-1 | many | CASSRGLAFIQETQYF
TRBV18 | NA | CASSPQSFREGEKLFF
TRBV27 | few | CASRLAGVLGYEQYF
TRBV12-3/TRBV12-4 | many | CASSTGLAGGRFF